This T cell receptor (beta chain) is from a study of blood T cell repertoires in COVID-19. Turning to the study itself: Collection of acute and convalescent COVID-19 samples took place in the United States, Italy and Spain.

The V and J ends lost 5 bases and 9 bases, in that order; junction bases with no gene match: 4. Looked up from germline, CDR1 is PRHDT and CDR2 is FYEKMQ (reference sequence). This CDR3 is 13 amino acids long. Cohorts were determined from participant-reported clinical history. Original data processing: Nucleated cell counts were estimated from reference gene primer amplification. Generated by immunoSEQ multiplex PCR, the TCRdb table keeps only in-frame clones and is missing some. D and trimming were read from the DNA, whereas the V and J calls and clone size are those reported in that table. The data show roughly 200,000 clones, 80% to 90% seen once.

This sequence joins TRBV13 and TRBJ2-3; 11 nucleotides match TRBD1. This receptor was obtained from a woman under 40 who had been exposed to COVID-19. Sequences were obtained from PBMCs or T cells enriched from blood (not recorded which). CDR3 amino acids: CASSAGTGGTQYF. The CDR3 bases are TGTGCCAGCAGCGCGGGGACAGGGGGGACGCAGTATTTT.